The 20 T cell receptor beta chains presented below share a single source sample, sequenced in a study of shared clonotypes between healthy human individuals. Naive CD8 isolation took CD45RO-negative cells positively selected for CCR7 and excluded terminally differentiated effector memory CD45RA+ cells. Assay used: immunoSEQ multiplex PCR; TCRdb lists only in-frame clones, some missing. The top ten hold 0.85% to 1.3% of the sample, which has 2 million to 2.5 million clones, about 95% seen once. Sequences were obtained from naive CD8+ T cells sorted from blood. Every receptor here comes from a man aged 18 to 35 in good health.

This chain connects TRBV25-1 to TRBJ2-5; D may correspond to TRBD1 or TRBD2 (5 bases each). CDR1 and CDR2 (germline): MGHDK, SYGVNS. The CDR3 sequence is 13 residues long. The germline V and J ends were trimmed by 1 base and 3 bases, with 6 bases remaining between them. CDR3 sequence: CASSEWGKETQYF. DNA for the CDR3: TGTGCCAGCAGTGAATGGGGGAAAGAGACCCAGTACTTC.

The chain couples TRBV14 to TRBJ1-6; D is possibly TRBD1 (5 bases). Trimming took off 1 base at V and 6 bases at J, with 16 bases between the two ends. This CDR3 comprises 17 residues. CDR1 is SGHDN and CDR2 is FVKESK in the germline V gene. CDR3 residues: CASSQGGLPGPNSPLHF. In DNA, the CDR3 is TGTGCCAGCAGCCAAGGGGGTCTTCCGGGGCCTAATTCACCCCTCCACTTT.

This chain uses TRBV5-1 with TRBJ1-1, with D possibly TRBD1 on 6 matching bases. V lost 0 bases, J lost 7 bases, and 13 bases lay in between. Germline V gives CDR1 SGHRS, CDR2 YFSETQ. This CDR3 is 14 amino acids long. The CDR3 is CASSLAGGLIEAFF. The CDR3 coding sequence is TGCGCCAGCAGCTTGGCGGGGGGGCTGATTGAAGCTTTCTTT.

Note on this clone: Other DNA sequences from this sample encode an identical CDR3 as well. V is TRBV29-1 and J is TRBJ1-2; 7 bases fit TRBD1. Per germline, CDR1 SQVTM and CDR2 ANQGSEA. The CDR3 spans 11 residues. With V trimmed by 4 bases and J by 6 bases, 2 bases remained unmatched. For the CDR3, the DNA is TGCAGCGTTGGGCAGGGGGATGGCTACACCTTC. Residues: CSVGQGDGYTF.

CDR3 amino acids: CASSQEYGLYEQYF. The CDR3 coding sequence is TGCGCCAGCAGCCAAGAATATGGTCTCTACGAGCAGTACTTC. The chain recombines TRBV4-1 with TRBJ2-7; D remains unclear. Germline values: CDR1 MGHRA, CDR2 YSYEKL. The ends were cut back, 0 bases at V and 3 bases at J, with 9 bases in the middle. The CDR3 extends over 14 amino acids.

As for this clone: This same CDR3 is encoded by further DNA sequences in the sample. The chain combines TRBV6-5 with TRBJ2-1; 12 bases match TRBD2. V shed 2 bases, J shed 5 bases, and the junction held 1 base outside the gene matches. CDR3 size: 15 residues. Looked up from germline, CDR1 is MNHEY and CDR2 is SVGAGI. The CDR3 nucleotides read TGTGCCAGCAGTTACCTAGCGGGAGGGGACAATGAGCAGTTCTTC. It codes for CASSYLAGGDNEQFF.

This clone occurred once. This chain joins TRBV4-1 and TRBJ1-2, with D perhaps TRBD1 (6 bases). This CDR3 has 13 amino acids. CDR1 is MGHRA and CDR2 is YSYEKL in the germline V gene. The ends were cut back, 3 bases at V and 5 bases at J, with 10 bases in the middle. CDR3 DNA: TGCGCCAGCAGCCAGGGGGCAGGGTATGGCTACACCTTC. It encodes CASSQGAGYGYTF.

V gene TRBV7-9 combines with J gene TRBJ2-5, with 8 bases that match TRBD2. The CDR3 loop spans 15 amino acids. J gave up 3 bases and V 3 bases, and 6 bases lay outside the gene matches. Germline V gene data show CDR1 as SEHNR and CDR2 as FQNEAQ (reference sequence). CDR3 loop: CASSFAGGLEETQYF. The CDR3 coding sequence is TGTGCCAGCAGCTTTGCGGGGGGTTTGGAAGAGACCCAGTACTTC.

This rearrangement joins TRBV11-1 to TRBJ1-6; D not resolved. V lost 6 bases and J 7 bases, leaving 16 bases between the germline ends. CDR3 length: 15 residues. The germline V gene has CDR1 SGHAT and CDR2 FQDESV (reference sequence). The CDR3 is CASSPTDGGNSPLHF. Written as DNA, the CDR3 is TGTGCCAGCAGTCCTACGGACGGTGGAAATTCACCCCTCCACTTT. Full variable domain (missing parts from reference TRBV11-1 and TRBJ1-6): EAEVAQSPRYKITEKSQAVAFWCDPISGHATLYWYRQILGQGPELLVQFQDESVVDDSQLPKDRFSAERLKGVDSTLKIQPAELGDSAMYLCASSPTDGGNSPLHFGNGTRLTVT.

V is TRBV18 and J is TRBJ1-2; no firm D call. The germline V gene encodes CDR1 KGHSH and CDR2 LQKENI. There are 11 residues in the CDR3. The V end was cut by 2 bases, the J end by 7 bases, with 5 bases between. The CDR3 DNA is TGTGCCAGCTCACCAAATCTTGGCTACACCTTC. Encoded protein: CASSPNLGYTF. Full variable domain (remainder filled in from reference TRBV18 and TRBJ1-2): NAGVMQNPRHLVRRRGQEARLRCSPMKGHSHVYWYRQLPEEGLKFMVYLQKENIIDESGMPKERFSAEFPKEGPSILRIQQVVRGDSAAYFCASSPNLGYTFGSGTRLTVV.

The rearrangement links TRBV11-2 to TRBJ2-7; D perhaps matches TRBD1 (5 bases). The CDR3 is 14 amino acids. The ends were cut back, 5 bases at V and 3 bases at J, with 14 bases in the middle. CDR1 and CDR2 (germline): SGHAT, FQNNGV. CDR3 sequence: CASSTTTELYEQYF. DNA of the CDR3: TGTGCCAGCAGCACCACGACAGAACTCTACGAGCAGTACTTC.

V gene TRBV7-9 combines with J gene TRBJ2-7, with D maybe TRBD2 (6 bases). The germline CDR1 and CDR2 sequences are SEHNR and FQNEAQ (reference sequence). This CDR3 comprises 12 residues. V was cut by 6 bases and J by 5 bases, with 11 bases left in between. DNA of the CDR3: TGTGCCAGCAGGTGGGGGGAAGACGAGCAGTACTTC. Amino acid sequence: CASRWGEDEQYF.

The chain uses TRBV18 and TRBJ2-5; D is tentatively TRBD1 or TRBD2 (5 bases each). Per germline, CDR1 KGHSH and CDR2 LQKENI. This CDR3 spans 14 amino acids. V shed 4 bases and J shed 7 bases, with 16 bases lying between them. The CDR3 here is CASSLKEGLGTQYF. The CDR3 DNA sequence: TGTGCCAGCTCACTTAAAGAGGGGCTTGGGACCCAGTACTTC.

The chain couples TRBV4-3 to TRBJ2-7; D is perhaps TRBD1 (5 bases). Germline CDR1 reads LGHNA; CDR2 reads YSLEER. The germline V and J ends were trimmed by 3 bases and 1 base, with 13 bases remaining between them. The CDR3 consists of 15 residues. The DNA for the CDR3 is TGCGCCAGCAGCCAGGCGGACATTGGGTCCTACGAGCAGTACTTC. Amino acid sequence: CASSQADIGSYEQYF.

The CDR3 coding sequence is TGCGCCAGCAGCGCAACAGAGACCTACGAGCAGTACTTC. As protein: CASSATETYEQYF. V usage is TRBV5-1 and J usage is TRBJ2-7, with D hard to call. CDR1 SGHRS and CDR2 YFSETQ come from the germline V gene. The CDR3 is 13 residues long. V lost 4 bases, J lost 2 bases, and 10 bases lay in between.

This rearrangement joins TRBV7-6 to TRBJ2-5; D gene uncertain. CDR1 SGHVS and CDR2 FNYEAQ come from the germline V gene. Trimming removed 7 bases from V and 3 bases from J, with 12 bases in between. The CDR3 is made up of 13 amino acids. The CDR3 sequence: CASIGGQEETQYF. The CDR3 coding sequence is TGTGCCAGCATCGGTGGTCAGGAAGAGACCCAGTACTTC.

The chain is built from TRBV27 and TRBJ1-1, with D possibly being TRBD1 (5 bases). Germline CDR1 is MNHEY and CDR2 is SMNVEV (reference sequence). The V end lost 5 bases, the J end lost 0 bases, and 13 bases lay between the germline ends. There are 15 residues in the CDR3. CDR3 residues: CASSTATVMNTEAFF. The CDR3 nucleotides read TGTGCCAGCAGTACCGCGACAGTTATGAACACTGAAGCTTTCTTT.

The chain couples TRBV6-5 to TRBJ1-2; 8 nucleotides align to TRBD1. CDR1 is MNHEY and CDR2 is SVGAGI in the germline V gene. The junction had 5 bases not matched to a gene; V was cut back by 5 bases and J by 3 bases. The CDR3 spans 14 residues. CDR3: CASSLGQGDYGYTF. In DNA, the CDR3 is TGTGCCAGCAGTCTAGGACAGGGCGACTATGGCTACACCTTC.

V gene TRBV7-9 combines with J gene TRBJ2-1; 7 positions agree with TRBD2. Trimming cost V 4 bases and J 7 bases; bases outside gene matches: 1. This CDR3 comprises 12 residues. CDR1 and CDR2 from the germline V gene are SEHNR and FQNEAQ (reference sequence). CDR3 sequence reads: CASSYGGNEQFF. Here the CDR3 DNA reads TGTGCCAGCAGCTACGGGGGGAATGAGCAGTTCTTC. The full variable domain, with the rest looked up from reference TRBV7-9 and TRBJ2-1, is DTGVSQNPRHKITKRGQNVTFRCDPISEHNRLYWYRQTLGQGPEFLTYFQNEAQLEKSRLLSDRFSAERPKGSFSTLEIQRTEQGDSAMYLCASSYGGNEQFFGPGTRLTVL.

The chain combines TRBV5-4 with TRBJ2-4; TRBD1 might be the D (5 bases). The CDR3 covers 14 residues. Trimming removed 4 bases at V and 3 bases at J, with 11 bases between. Germline V gene sequence: CDR1 SGHNT, CDR2 YYREEE (reference sequence). CDR3 in DNA: TGTGCCAGCAGCGGGGCCGGTAACAAAAACATTCAGTACTTC. Translation gives CASSGAGNKNIQYF.